The rows below give T cell receptor beta chains drawn from one sample of a study of human T cells and chemical hapten exposure. TCRdb itself ran the RACE reads through MiXCR, one entry per CDR3 protein. The sample shows 50,000 or so distinct CDR3 sequences, roughly 9.6% of them seen only once. The material was whole blood, obtained in connection with sensitization to the hapten diphenylcyclopropenone (DPC). The origin of the receptors is a woman in her thirties or forties with alopecia areata. Some clones in this sample may be carry-over from other donors' samples. CDR3s include the opening cysteine and the closing phenylalanine or tryptophan. Each record gives: V gene, CDR3 length, D gene, clone size, J gene, CDR3 protein, CDR3 DNA. The D gene is left open where the match is weak. Part of the rows lack a size; the others show once, few, many or a class for expanded clones.

v_gene: TRBV12-3/TRBV12-4
len: 16
d_gene: .
abundance: .
j_gene: TRBJ2-1
CDR3aa: CASSLVRLSSYNEQFF
CDR3nt: TGTGCCAGCAGTTTAGTTCGGCTTAGCTCCTACAATGAGCAGTTCTTC

v_gene: TRBV10-3
len: 14
d_gene: .
abundance: .
j_gene: TRBJ2-7
CDR3aa: CAIGAVAGAYEQYF
CDR3nt: TGTGCCATAGGGGCGGTTGCTGGAGCCTACGAGCAGTACTTC

v_gene: TRBV7-9
len: 22
d_gene: .
abundance: .
j_gene: TRBJ1-5
CDR3aa: CASSLRYRGRPEPDRNGMPQHF
CDR3nt: TGTGCCAGCAGCTTAAGGTATCGTGGACGACCCGAACCCGATAGAAACGGGATGCCCCAGCATTTT

v_gene: TRBV18
len: 14
d_gene: .
abundance: many
j_gene: TRBJ2-2
CDR3aa: CASSPQQVPGELFF
CDR3nt: TGTGCCAGCTCACCCCAACAGGTCCCCGGGGAGCTGTTTTTT

v_gene: TRBV12-3/TRBV12-4
len: 12
d_gene: .
abundance: many
j_gene: TRBJ2-2
CDR3aa: CASSLYTGELFF
CDR3nt: TGTGCCAGCAGTTTATACACCGGGGAGCTGTTTTTT

v_gene: TRBV5-1
len: 16
d_gene: .
abundance: many
j_gene: TRBJ1-3
CDR3aa: CASSPISGISGNTIYF
CDR3nt: TGCGCCAGCAGCCCCATATCGGGTATCTCTGGAAACACCATATATTTT

v_gene: TRBV29-1
len: 13
d_gene: TRBD2
abundance: .
j_gene: TRBJ2-1
CDR3aa: CSQSGGSYNEQFF
CDR3nt: TGCAGTCAGTCGGGGGGGTCCTACAATGAGCAGTTCTTC

v_gene: TRBV20-1
len: 15
d_gene: TRBD2
abundance: .
j_gene: TRBJ2-2
CDR3aa: CSARNSGVRTGELFF
CDR3nt: TGCAGTGCTAGAAATAGCGGGGTTCGCACCGGGGAGCTGTTTTTT

v_gene: TRBV28
len: 12
d_gene: .
abundance: .
j_gene: TRBJ1-5
CDR3aa: CASTLPTGSQHF
CDR3nt: TGTGCCAGCACCCTACCGACAGGTAGCCAGCATTTT

v_gene: TRBV18
len: 16
d_gene: .
abundance: few
j_gene: TRBJ2-3
CDR3aa: CASSPETAGYGGTQYF
CDR3nt: TGTGCCAGCTCACCAGAGACGGCGGGCTACGGAGGGACGCAGTATTTT

v_gene: TRBV28
len: 15
d_gene: TRBD2
abundance: few
j_gene: TRBJ2-7
CDR3aa: CASSSPASGTYEQYF
CDR3nt: TGTGCCAGCAGTTCCCCGGCTAGCGGTACCTACGAGCAGTACTTC

v_gene: TRBV5-1
len: 14
d_gene: .
abundance: few
j_gene: TRBJ2-3
CDR3aa: CASSLYRETDTQYF
CDR3nt: TGCGCCAGCAGCTTGTACAGGGAGACAGATACGCAGTATTTT

v_gene: TRBV7-2
len: 16
d_gene: .
abundance: few
j_gene: TRBJ2-3
CDR3aa: CASSQAVSFGTDTQYF
CDR3nt: TGTGCCAGCAGCCAGGCGGTTTCATTTGGCACAGATACGCAGTATTTT

v_gene: TRBV18
len: 16
d_gene: TRBD1
abundance: .
j_gene: TRBJ1-6
CDR3aa: CASSHGTGGQVSPLHF
CDR3nt: TGTGCCAGCTCACACGGGACAGGGGGCCAGGTTTCACCCCTCCACTTT

v_gene: TRBV18
len: 13
d_gene: .
abundance: many
j_gene: TRBJ2-6
CDR3aa: CASSPPGANVLTF
CDR3nt: TGTGCCAGCTCACCACCGGGGGCCAACGTCCTGACTTTC

v_gene: TRBV20-1
len: 13
d_gene: .
abundance: .
j_gene: TRBJ2-4
CDR3aa: CSARDSLENIQYF
CDR3nt: TGCAGTGCTAGGGACAGTCTCGAAAACATTCAGTACTTC

v_gene: TRBV28
len: 15
d_gene: .
abundance: many
j_gene: TRBJ2-3
CDR3aa: CASSSGGEGTDTQYF
CDR3nt: TGTGCCAGCAGTTCGGGTGGTGAGGGGACAGATACGCAGTATTTT